Each of the 3 T cell receptor beta chains below was sequenced from the same sample in a study of shared clonotypes between healthy human individuals (dated by TCRdb to about 2020). Library preparation used the immunoSEQ multiplex PCR assay. TCRdb provides this immuneACCESS table in a form limited to in-frame rearrangements. Some clones are lacking; in checked studies, under half of them reflect an unresolved V gene, and why the rest are absent is not known. The sample includes some 480,000 clones, with roughly 85% observed a single time. The ten largest make up less than 15% of the sample. Source material: PBMCs. The source is a woman aged 35 to 49 in good health. Some clones in this sample may be carry-over from other donors' samples.

This chain links TRBV28 with TRBJ2-7; D possibly matches TRBD1 or TRBD2 (5 bases each). The V end was cut by 6 bases, the J end by 2 bases, with 14 bases between. This CDR3 has 14 amino acids. In germline, CDR1 is MDHEN, CDR2 SYDVKM. The CDR3 sequence: CASRSGTVTYEQYF. The CDR3 nucleotides are TGTGCCAGCAGGTCCGGGACGGTCACCTACGAGCAGTACTTC.

The chain is built from TRBV7-2 and TRBJ2-7; no clear D gene. The CDR3 contains 12 residues. V was pared by 0 bases and J by 6 bases, with 6 bases between. In germline, CDR1 is SGHTA, CDR2 FQGNSA. CDR3 DNA sequence: TGTGCCAGCAGCTTAGCTGAGGCCGAGCAGTACTTC. Translating gives CASSLAEAEQYF.

The chain joins TRBV4-3 to TRBJ1-3; TRBD1 is a possible D gene (6 bases). The germline gives CDR1 LGHNA, CDR2 YSLEER. Trimming removed 1 base at V and 4 bases at J, with 11 bases between. The CDR3 length is 15 residues. CDR3 sequence reads: CASSQVRGPGNTIYF. The CDR3 DNA reads TGCGCCAGCAGCCAAGTACGGGGGCCCGGAAACACCATATATTTT.